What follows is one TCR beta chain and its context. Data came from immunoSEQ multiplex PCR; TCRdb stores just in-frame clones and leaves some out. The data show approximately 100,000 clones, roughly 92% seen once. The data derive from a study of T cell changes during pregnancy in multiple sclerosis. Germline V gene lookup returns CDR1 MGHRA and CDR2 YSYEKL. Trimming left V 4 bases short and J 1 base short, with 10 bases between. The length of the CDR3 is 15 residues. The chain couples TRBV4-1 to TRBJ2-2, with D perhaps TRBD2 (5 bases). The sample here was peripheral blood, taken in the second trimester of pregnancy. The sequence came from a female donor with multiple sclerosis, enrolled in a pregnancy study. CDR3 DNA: TGCGCCAGCAGCCCGATGGACTTGAACACCGGGGAGCTGTTTTTT. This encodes CASSPMDLNTGELFF.